The next 30 T cell receptor beta chains were all read from a single sample in a study of identical twins (TCRdb year 2016). The library was obtained by 5' RACE. Instrument on record: Illumina HiSeq 2000. TCRdb handled the public reads itself, with Q25 trimming in fastp and clone calling in MiXCR, and kept productive beta chains. Duplicate CDR3 protein sequences are folded into a single record with the most common DNA and genes. For this sample there are 700,000 or so distinct CDR3 sequences; around 20% appear just once. The ten most abundant clones make up 4.3% of the sample. These data are also associated with another study on T cells expressing NK-cell markers.

Sequences were obtained from PBMCs. Receptors originate from a woman younger than 30 in good health.

This clonotype was counted only a few times. V gene TRBV29-1 combines with J gene TRBJ2-5; TRBD2 aligns across 8 bases. Germline values: CDR1 SQVTM, CDR2 ANQGSEA. This CDR3 contains 14 residues. Trimming at V came to 6 bases and at J to 7 bases, leaving 13 bases not matched to a gene. The CDR3 region is CSVRGAGGFGTQYF. The DNA of the CDR3 is TGCAGCGTGAGGGGTGCGGGGGGCTTTGGGACCCAGTACTTC.

The gene calls are TRBV7-2 and TRBJ2-1; D remains unclear. The CDR3 has 16 amino acids. V was cut by 6 bases and J by 0 bases, with 15 bases left in between. Per germline, CDR1 SGHTA and CDR2 FQGNSA. CDR3 in DNA: TGTGCCAGCAGTTTCCGACCTGCGGACTCCTACAATGAGCAGTTCTTC. Protein product: CASSFRPADSYNEQFF.

The sample holds many counts of this clonotype. V and J are TRBV27 and TRBJ2-7; D ambiguous. Germline V gives CDR1 MNHEY, CDR2 SMNVEV (reference sequence). Deletions cut 4 bases from V and 0 bases from J, with 13 bases between. This CDR3 has 15 amino acids. The CDR3 region is CASSSSGVGSYEQYF. CDR3 DNA sequence: TGTGCCAGCAGTTCTTCTGGGGTTGGCTCCTACGAGCAGTACTTC.

This clonotype was counted between two and nine times. This CDR3 is CASSLGFGDRNTEAFF. In DNA, the CDR3 is TGTGCCAGCAGCTTAGGATTCGGGGACCGAAACACTGAAGCTTTCTTT. V gene TRBV7-9 combines with J gene TRBJ1-1; possible D gene TRBD1, 5 bases. Germline-derived CDR1 and CDR2 are SEHNR and FQNEAQ (reference sequence). Trimming stripped 1 base from V and 2 bases from J, with 14 bases between. The CDR3 runs 16 residues.

This chain uses TRBV20-1 with TRBJ2-1; 7 bases align to TRBD2. V dropped 3 bases and J dropped 4; count of bases not matched to a gene: 12. The CDR3 extends over 16 amino acids. CDR1 DFQATT and CDR2 SNEGSKA come from the germline V gene (reference sequence). The CDR3 sequence: CSARVASGVGYNEQFF. The CDR3 coding sequence is TGCAGTGCTAGGGTGGCTAGCGGAGTCGGGTACAATGAGCAGTTCTTC.

This clonotype was detected many times. V usage is TRBV20-1 and J usage is TRBJ1-2; weak D call: TRBD1 (5 bases). Between the trimmed V and J ends, which lost 0 bases and 4 bases, there was a span of 12 bases. The germline V gene has CDR1 DFQATT and CDR2 SNEGSKA (reference sequence). The CDR3 totals 14 residues. The CDR3 protein is CSARDSRGVYGYTF. CDR3 DNA sequence: TGCAGTGCTAGAGACAGTCGGGGGGTCTATGGCTACACCTTC.

The genes are TRBV15 and TRBJ2-3, with a weak D call TRBD1 (6 bases). V gave up 3 bases and J gave up 9 bases, with 16 bases separating them. Germline V gene lookup returns CDR1 LNHNV and CDR2 YYDKDF (reference sequence). The CDR3 totals 14 residues. CDR3 sequence reads: CATSSSNRVITQYF. Here the CDR3 DNA reads TGTGCCACCAGCAGCTCAAACAGGGTGATAACGCAGTATTTT.

J is TRBJ2-1 and V is TRBV12-3 or TRBV12-4; 9 positions match TRBD2. There are 19 residues in the CDR3. The J segment lost 0 bases and the V segment lost 6 bases, leaving 15 bases of the junction unmatched. CDR3 nucleotides: TGTGCCAGCAGCCACCCGTTATCGGGCGGGGGGGCCTCCTACAATGAGCAGTTCTTC. Amino acid sequence: CASSHPLSGGGASYNEQFF.

This clonotype showed up just a few times. The chain couples TRBV6-1 to TRBJ2-7, with D tentatively TRBD1 or TRBD2 (6 bases each). This CDR3 region has 15 residues. Per germline, CDR1 MNHNS and CDR2 SASEGT. V shed 7 bases and J shed 2 bases, with 18 bases lying between them. The CDR3 DNA is TGTGCCAGCACCCCCGGGGGCGGAGCCCCCTACGAGCAGTACTTC. Its translation: CASTPGGGAPYEQYF.

The rearrangement joins TRBV20-1 to TRBJ2-1; no clear D. Per the germline V gene, CDR1 is DFQATT and CDR2 is SNEGSKA (reference sequence). Trimming stripped 3 bases from V and 4 bases from J, with 7 bases between. The CDR3 spans 12 residues. The CDR3 DNA is TGCAGTGCTAGCCCGATATACAATGAGCAGTTCTTC. Its translation: CSASPIYNEQFF.

This chain joins TRBV6-5 and TRBJ1-1; tentatively, D is TRBD1 (5 bases). This CDR3 contains 14 residues. Germline V CDR1 and CDR2: MNHEY, SVGAGI. Trimming shortened V by 0 bases and J by 3 bases, and 8 bases separated the two germline ends. Here the CDR3 DNA reads TGTGCCAGCAGTTACTCGGGGGTGGACACTGAAGCTTTCTTT. Protein: CASSYSGVDTEAFF.

This clonotype came up a few times. The rearrangement joins TRBV5-1 to TRBJ2-1; weak D call: TRBD2 (6 bases). The CDR3 has 15 amino acids. Trimming took off 3 bases at V and 0 bases at J, with 10 bases between the two ends. Germline V gene data show CDR1 as SGHRS and CDR2 as YFSETQ. CDR3 DNA sequence: TGCGCCAGCAGCTCGGGGGACCACTCCTACAATGAGCAGTTCTTC. This codes for CASSSGDHSYNEQFF.

This chain connects TRBV4-1 to TRBJ1-1, with no clear D. Germline V gives CDR1 MGHRA, CDR2 YSYEKL. The CDR3 runs 15 residues. V was cut by 1 base and J by 0 bases, with 9 bases left in between. CDR3 nucleotide sequence: TGCGCCAGCAGCCAAGGGTGGTCGGTGAACACTGAAGCTTTCTTT. Protein product: CASSQGWSVNTEAFF.

This chain joins TRBV10-3 and TRBJ2-1, with 10 bases that match TRBD2. The CDR3 is made up of 16 amino acids. Germline V gene data show CDR1 as ENHRY and CDR2 as SYGVKD. Unmatched junction bases numbered 6, after V lost 6 bases and J lost 1 base. The CDR3 coding sequence is TGTGCCATCAGGCCGACTAGCGGGCGATCCTACAATGAGCAGTTCTTC. As protein: CAIRPTSGRSYNEQFF.

This chain links TRBV10-3 with TRBJ2-1; perhaps TRBD2 as D (5 bases). The CDR3 spans 14 residues. Germline assignment: CDR1 ENHRY and CDR2 SYGVKD. Trimming took 4 bases from V and 6 from J, leaving 13 bases between them. CDR3 residues: CAISAGRGSNEQFF. The CDR3 DNA reads TGTGCCATCAGTGCGGGGAGAGGGAGCAATGAGCAGTTCTTC.

This clonotype was counted only a few times. The chain joins TRBV15 to TRBJ2-3, with 8 bases identical to TRBD2. CDR1 is LNHNV, CDR2 YYDKDF, per germline (reference sequence). V was clipped by 3 bases and J by 0 bases; unmatched bases: 5. The CDR3 contains 16 residues. CDR3: CATSSPTSASTDTQYF. CDR3 DNA sequence: TGTGCCACCAGCAGCCCGACTAGCGCTAGCACAGATACGCAGTATTTT.

This clonotype came up a few times. The chain employs TRBV5-1 and TRBJ1-1; 7 positions match TRBD1. Germline CDR1 and CDR2: SGHRS and YFSETQ. The CDR3 spans 16 residues. Unmatched junction bases numbered 7, after V lost 2 bases and J lost 0 bases. CDR3 sequence reads: CASSFNPGQLNTEAFF. The CDR3 DNA reads as TGCGCCAGCAGCTTTAACCCGGGACAGCTGAACACTGAAGCTTTCTTT.

This clonotype was seen a handful of times. This rearrangement joins TRBV7-2 to TRBJ2-5; D is ambiguous. Trimming pared 1 base from V and 3 bases from J, leaving 6 bases between. The CDR3 covers 13 residues. Germline assignment: CDR1 SGHTA and CDR2 FQGNSA. The CDR3 region has the DNA TGTGCCAGCAGCTTAGTGTCGAAAGAGACCCAGTACTTC. Residues: CASSLVSKETQYF.

CDR3: CASSFHRGSNQPQHF. In nucleotides, the CDR3 is TGTGCCAGCAGCTTCCACAGGGGTAGCAATCAGCCCCAGCATTTT. The chain has TRBV7-8 and TRBJ1-5, with 7 positions matching TRBD1. Trimming at V came to 3 bases and at J to 0 bases, leaving 2 bases not matched to a gene. The CDR3 length is 15 residues. In germline, CDR1 is SGHVS, CDR2 FQNEAQ.

The J gene is TRBJ2-5, the V gene TRBV6-1; TRBD2 matches 16 bases. The length of the CDR3 is 18 residues. J gave up 4 bases and V 7 bases, and 12 bases lay outside the gene matches. Germline assignment: CDR1 MNHNS and CDR2 SASEGT. In nucleotides, the CDR3 is TGTGCCAGCACCCGTGCGGGACTAGCGGGAGGGCCGGCAGAGACCCAGTACTTC. Its protein product is CASTRAGLAGGPAETQYF.

The sample holds a few counts of this clonotype. V gene TRBV6-5 combines with J gene TRBJ2-7; D remains ambiguous. CDR1 MNHEY and CDR2 SVGAGI come from the germline V gene. The ends were cut back, 4 bases at V and 6 bases at J, with 16 bases in the middle. CDR3 length: 14 amino acids. The CDR3: CASSWALTEREQYF. CDR3 nucleotides: TGTGCCAGCAGTTGGGCCTTGACGGAACGCGAGCAGTACTTC.

A few counts support this clonotype. CDR3 region: CASSPTTEQPQHF. The CDR3 DNA reads as TGTGCCAGCAGCCCAACAACGGAGCAGCCCCAGCATTTT. This chain links TRBV7-9 with TRBJ1-5; D remains ambiguous. The CDR3 runs to 13 residues. CDR1 is SEHNR and CDR2 is FQNEAQ in the germline V gene (reference sequence). Trimming took 5 bases from V and 7 from J, leaving 12 bases between them.

The table lists this clonotype with a few counts. V gene TRBV20-1 combines with J gene TRBJ2-3; D might be TRBD1 or TRBD2, each matching 5 bases. The CDR3 is 15 amino acids. The V and J ends lost 6 bases and 1 base respectively, with 17 bases between them. The germline V gene encodes CDR1 DFQATT and CDR2 SNEGSKA (reference sequence). The CDR3 coding sequence is TGCAGTGCCCGACGAGGGGCTCTTGGCACAGATACGCAGTATTTT. Translated, it gives CSARRGALGTDTQYF.

This clonotype was detected a few times. The rearrangement links TRBV20-1 to TRBJ1-2; 9 nucleotides agree with TRBD1. This CDR3 has 16 amino acids. V was pared by 6 bases and J by 4 bases, with 15 bases of the junction left unmatched. Looked up from germline, CDR1 is DFQATT and CDR2 is SNEGSKA (reference sequence). The CDR3 is CSAPRPGQGGIYGYTF. In DNA form, the CDR3 reads TGCAGTGCCCCGAGGCCGGGACAGGGTGGGATCTATGGCTACACCTTC.

This clonotype was seen more than once but under ten times. CDR3 sequence reads: CASKGNEQFF. The CDR3 coding sequence is TGTGCCAGCAAAGGCAATGAGCAGTTCTTC. The chain has TRBV2 and TRBJ2-1; unclear D gene. The V gene's germline CDR1 is SNHLY and CDR2 FYNNEI. The V end was cut by 7 bases, the J end by 6 bases, with 4 bases between. CDR3 length: 10 amino acids.

This clonotype was seen a handful of times. The chain links TRBV12-5 to TRBJ2-3; D possibly corresponds to TRBD1 (6 bases). CDR1 and CDR2 from the germline V gene are LGHNT and FRNRAP. The CDR3 totals 18 residues. V shed 0 bases and J shed 0 bases, with 16 bases lying between them. DNA of the CDR3: TGTGCTAGTGGTTTGGTAGCCGACGGACAGACTAGCACAGATACGCAGTATTTT. Its translation is CASGLVADGQTSTDTQYF. Filled out from reference TRBV12-5 and TRBJ2-3, the complete variable domain reads DARVTQTPRHKVTEMGQEVTMRCQPILGHNTVFWYRQTMMQGLELLAYFRNRAPLDDSGMPKDRFSAEMPDATLATLKIQPSEPRDSAVYFCASGLVADGQTSTDTQYFGPGTRLTVL.

V and J are TRBV5-1 and TRBJ2-1, with TRBD1 matching 7 bases. Germline CDR1 SGHRS, CDR2 YFSETQ. V dropped 1 base and J dropped 4; count of bases not matched to a gene: 5. The length of the CDR3 is 15 residues. The CDR3, as DNA: TGCGCCAGCAGCTTGACAGGGGCCCGATACAATGAGCAGTTCTTC. Translating gives CASSLTGARYNEQFF.

There are many counts of this clonotype. The chain recombines TRBV29-1 with TRBJ1-1; D unresolved. This CDR3 spans 13 amino acids. V lost 7 bases to trimming and J lost 6 bases, with 18 bases between them. From germline, CDR1 is SQVTM and CDR2 ANQGSEA. CDR3 protein: CSADTGGIAEAFF. Here the CDR3 DNA reads TGCAGCGCCGACACGGGAGGAATCGCTGAAGCTTTCTTT.

The chain uses TRBV20-1 and TRBJ2-5, with D tentatively TRBD2 (5 bases). The V gene's germline CDR1 is DFQATT and CDR2 SNEGSKA (reference sequence). The ends were cut back, 1 base at V and 5 bases at J, with 20 bases in the middle. The length of the CDR3 is 16 residues. The chain's CDR3 is CSARGSSPGGLETQYF. CDR3 coding DNA: TGCAGTGCTAGAGGATCCTCACCCGGAGGTTTGGAGACCCAGTACTTC.

The table lists this clonotype with a few counts. The chain links TRBV12-3 or TRBV12-4 to TRBJ2-3; D is perhaps TRBD1 or TRBD2 (5 bases each). CDR3 length: 15 residues. Trimming pared 5 bases from V and 2 bases from J, leaving 14 bases between. CDR3 DNA sequence: TGTGCCAGCAGTCCCATGAGGGGTTTCACAGATACGCAGTATTTT. Its translation is CASSPMRGFTDTQYF.